This TCR beta chain was captured by sequencing in a study of T-cell memory formation after mild COVID-19. For the study at large: Largely donor-specific TCR clusters were found. Notes on the study in general: Specificity for SARS-CoV-2 was not confirmed among the second-wave clones peaking on day 37. Pre-infection memory already had some responding clones, implying cross-reactive memory joined.

5'RACE with constant-segment primers yielded barcoded, UMI-tagged TCR alpha and TCR beta cDNA libraries. One entry per CDR3 protein, called by TCRdb with MiXCR from the 5' RACE reads. The sample includes 350,000 to 500,000 distinct CDR3 sequences, under 20% of them seen just once. Regarding this clonotype: The antigen is undetermined.

CDR3 length equals 15 residues. CDR1 and CDR2 from the germline V gene are SGHTA and FQGNSA. V lost 0 bases and J lost 1, with 7 bases in between. The source material was PBMCs or a T cell subset sorted from them (not recorded which). The gene calls are TRBV7-2 and TRBJ2-1; D unclear. This TCR was sampled from a man between 18 and 35 years old who had mild COVID-19 (a few samples of this study predate the infection). Cell type and time point are not known. The CDR3 region has the DNA TGTGCCAGCAGCTTAGCCGGGCAATCCTACAATGAGCAGTTCTTC. The encoded protein is CASSLAGQSYNEQFF.